This T cell receptor beta chain was recorded in a study of shared clonotypes between healthy human individuals. Across the whole study: Per donor, three plates held CD4 naive cells, three held CD4 memory, two held CD8 naive and one held CD8 memory.

The germline gives CDR1 SQVTM, CDR2 ANQGSEA. The trim removed 3 bases at V and 3 bases at J, leaving 4 bases unmatched. The CDR3 runs 14 residues. A note on this clone: Its cognate antigen is unknown.

Points from the study as a whole: Estimated richness values were generally larger in naive subsets than in memory subsets.

The naive CD8 fraction comprised CD45RO-negative cells positively selected for CCR7 and excluded terminally differentiated effector memory CD45RA+ cells. The run depth of the assay was deep. Each PCR replicate from the sorted subsets contained 150 to 250 ng DNA, which is about 30,000 T cell genomes. Using immunoSEQ multiplex PCR, the repertoire was profiled, and TCRdb retains in-frame clones only, with some absent. The data show 560,000 or so clones, approximately 96% seen once. The specimen was naive CD8+ T cells sorted from blood. This rearrangement joins TRBV29-1 to TRBJ2-3; 9 bases are shared with TRBD2. The clonotype originates from a woman in her 30s in good health. Written as DNA, the CDR3 is TGCAGCGTTGATAACAGCGGGAGGACAGATACGCAGTATTTT. This encodes CSVDNSGRTDTQYF.